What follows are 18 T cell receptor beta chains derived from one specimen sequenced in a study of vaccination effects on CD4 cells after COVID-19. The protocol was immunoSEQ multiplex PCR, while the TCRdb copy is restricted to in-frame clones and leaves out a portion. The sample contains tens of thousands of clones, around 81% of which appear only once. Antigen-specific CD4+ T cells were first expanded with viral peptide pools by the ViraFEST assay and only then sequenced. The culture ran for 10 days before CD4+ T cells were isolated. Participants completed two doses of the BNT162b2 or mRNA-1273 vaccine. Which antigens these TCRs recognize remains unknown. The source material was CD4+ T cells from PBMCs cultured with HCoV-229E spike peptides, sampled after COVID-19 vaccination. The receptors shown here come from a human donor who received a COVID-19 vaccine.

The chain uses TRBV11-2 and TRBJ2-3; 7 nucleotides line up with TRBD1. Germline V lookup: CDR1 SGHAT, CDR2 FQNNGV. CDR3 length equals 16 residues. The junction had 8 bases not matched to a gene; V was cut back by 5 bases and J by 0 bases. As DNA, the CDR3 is TGTGCCAGCAGCCCTAGGACAGGCTCAAGCACAGATACGCAGTATTTT. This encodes CASSPRTGSSTDTQYF.

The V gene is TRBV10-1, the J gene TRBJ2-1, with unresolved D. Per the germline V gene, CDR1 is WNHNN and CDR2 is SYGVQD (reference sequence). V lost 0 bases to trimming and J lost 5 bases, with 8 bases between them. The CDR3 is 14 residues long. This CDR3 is CASSESKANNEQFF. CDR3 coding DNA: TGCGCCAGCAGTGAGTCGAAGGCGAACAATGAGCAGTTCTTC.

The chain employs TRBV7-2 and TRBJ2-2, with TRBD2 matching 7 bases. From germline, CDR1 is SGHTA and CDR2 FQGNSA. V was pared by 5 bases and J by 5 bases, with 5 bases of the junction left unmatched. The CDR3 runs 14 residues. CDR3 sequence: CASSPGLPTGELFF. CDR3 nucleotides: TGTGCCAGCAGCCCGGGACTACCAACCGGGGAGCTGTTTTTT.

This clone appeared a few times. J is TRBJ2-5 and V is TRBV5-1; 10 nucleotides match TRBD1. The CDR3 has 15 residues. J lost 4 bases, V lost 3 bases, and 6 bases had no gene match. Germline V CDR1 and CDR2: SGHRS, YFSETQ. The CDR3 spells CASSSNRDRGETQYF. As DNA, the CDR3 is TGCGCCAGCAGCTCGAACCGGGACAGGGGAGAGACCCAGTACTTC. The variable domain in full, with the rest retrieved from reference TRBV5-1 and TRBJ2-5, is KAGVTQTPRYLIKTRGQQVTLSCSPISGHRSVSWYQQTPGQGLQFLFEYFSETQRNKGNFPGRFSGRQFSNSRSEMNVSTLELGDSALYLCASSSNRDRGETQYFGPGTRLLVL.

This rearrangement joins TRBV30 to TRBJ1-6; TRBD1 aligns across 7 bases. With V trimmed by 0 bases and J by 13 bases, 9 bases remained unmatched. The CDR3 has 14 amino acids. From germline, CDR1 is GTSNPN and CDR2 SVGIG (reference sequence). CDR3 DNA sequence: TGTGCCTGGAGTGTCAGAGGGGGCCGGGGGCCCCTCCACTTT. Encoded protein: CAWSVRGGRGPLHF.

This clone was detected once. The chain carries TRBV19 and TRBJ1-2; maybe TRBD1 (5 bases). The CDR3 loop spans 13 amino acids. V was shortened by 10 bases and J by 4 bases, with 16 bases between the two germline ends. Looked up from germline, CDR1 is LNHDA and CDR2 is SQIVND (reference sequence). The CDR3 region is CATLRGSPYGYTF. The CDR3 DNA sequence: TGTGCCACCCTGCGGGGCAGTCCCTATGGCTACACCTTC.

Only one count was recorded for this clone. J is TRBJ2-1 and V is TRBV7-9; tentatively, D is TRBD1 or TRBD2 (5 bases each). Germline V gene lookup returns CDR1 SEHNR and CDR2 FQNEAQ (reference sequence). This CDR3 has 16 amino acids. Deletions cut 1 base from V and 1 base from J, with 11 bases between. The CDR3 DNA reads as TGTGCCAGCAGCTTAGGCTTGGGGGAGTCCTACAATGAGCAGTTCTTC. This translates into CASSLGLGESYNEQFF. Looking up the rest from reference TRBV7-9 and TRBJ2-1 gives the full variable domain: DTGVSQNPRHKITKRGQNVTFRCDPISEHNRLYWYRQTLGQGPEFLTYFQNEAQLEKSRLLSDRFSAERPKGSFSTLEIQRTEQGDSAMYLCASSLGLGESYNEQFFGPGTRLTVL.

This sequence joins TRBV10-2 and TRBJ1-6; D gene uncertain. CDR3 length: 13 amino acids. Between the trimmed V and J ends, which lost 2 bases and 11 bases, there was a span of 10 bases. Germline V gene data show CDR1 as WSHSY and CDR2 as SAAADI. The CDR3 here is CASSEEGWAPLHF. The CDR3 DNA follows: TGCGCCAGCAGTGAGGAAGGGTGGGCACCCCTCCACTTT.

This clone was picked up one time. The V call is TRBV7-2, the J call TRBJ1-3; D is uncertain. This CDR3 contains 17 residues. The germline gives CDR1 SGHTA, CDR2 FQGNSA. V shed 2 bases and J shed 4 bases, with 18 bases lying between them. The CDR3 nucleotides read TGTGCCAGCAGCTTATATCCGGCGCAACTAGGGGGAAACACCATATATTTT. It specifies CASSLYPAQLGGNTIYF. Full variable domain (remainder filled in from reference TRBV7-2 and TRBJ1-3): GAGVSQSPSNKVTEKGKDVELRCDPISGHTALYWYRQSLGQGLEFLIYFQGNSAPDKSGLPSDRFSAERTGGSVSTLTIQRTQQEDSAVYLCASSLYPAQLGGNTIYFGEGSWLTVV.

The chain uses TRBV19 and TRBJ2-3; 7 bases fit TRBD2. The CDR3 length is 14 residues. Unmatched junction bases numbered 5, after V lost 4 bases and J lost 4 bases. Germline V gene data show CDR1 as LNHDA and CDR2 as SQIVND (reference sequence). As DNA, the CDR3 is TGTGCCAGTAGTACCCGACTAGCCTCAGATACGCAGTATTTT. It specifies CASSTRLASDTQYF.

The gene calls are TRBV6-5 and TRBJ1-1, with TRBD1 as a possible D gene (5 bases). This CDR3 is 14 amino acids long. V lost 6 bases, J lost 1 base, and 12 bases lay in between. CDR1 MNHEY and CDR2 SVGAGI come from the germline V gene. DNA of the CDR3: TGTGCCAGCAGCTTACCGAGGGGGAACACTGAAGCTTTCTTT. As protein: CASSLPRGNTEAFF.

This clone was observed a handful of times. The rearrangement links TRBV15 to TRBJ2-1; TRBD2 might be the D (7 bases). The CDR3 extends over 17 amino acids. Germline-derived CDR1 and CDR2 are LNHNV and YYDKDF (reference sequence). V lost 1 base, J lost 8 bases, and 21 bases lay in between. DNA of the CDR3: TGTGCCACCAGCAGAGGACGCACGGGGGGCACAGGCCATGAGCAGTTCTTC. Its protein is CATSRGRTGGTGHEQFF.

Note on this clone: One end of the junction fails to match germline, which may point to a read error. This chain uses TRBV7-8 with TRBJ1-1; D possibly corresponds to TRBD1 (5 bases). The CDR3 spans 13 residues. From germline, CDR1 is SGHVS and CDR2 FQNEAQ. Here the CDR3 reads CASSLASDTVAVF. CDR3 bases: TGTGCCAGCAGCTTAGCGTCGGACACGGTGGCGGTCTTT.

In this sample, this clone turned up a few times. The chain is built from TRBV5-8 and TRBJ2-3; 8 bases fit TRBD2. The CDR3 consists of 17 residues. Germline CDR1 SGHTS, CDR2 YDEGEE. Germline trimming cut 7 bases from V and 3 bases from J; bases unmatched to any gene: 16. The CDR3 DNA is TGTGCCAGCCCCCGACCGCCTGGGACTAGTGTGACAGATACGCAGTATTTT. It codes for CASPRPPGTSVTDTQYF. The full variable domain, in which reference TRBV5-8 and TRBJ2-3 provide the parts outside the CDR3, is EAGVTQSPTHLIKTRGQQATLRCSPISGHTSVYWYQQALGLGLQFLLWYDEGEERNRGNFPPRFSGRQFPNYSSELNVNALELEDSALYLCASPRPPGTSVTDTQYFGPGTRLTVL.

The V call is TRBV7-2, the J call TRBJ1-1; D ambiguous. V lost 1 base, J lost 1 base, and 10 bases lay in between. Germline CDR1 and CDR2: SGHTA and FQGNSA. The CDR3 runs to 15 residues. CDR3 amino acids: CASSLEPGPNTEAFF. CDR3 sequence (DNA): TGTGCCAGCAGCTTAGAGCCAGGACCGAACACTGAAGCTTTCTTT.

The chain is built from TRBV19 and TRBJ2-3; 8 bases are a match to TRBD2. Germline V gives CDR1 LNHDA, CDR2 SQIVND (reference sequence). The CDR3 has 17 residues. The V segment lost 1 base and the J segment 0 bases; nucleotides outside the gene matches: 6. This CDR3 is CASSIGLAGPSTDTQYF. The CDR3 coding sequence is TGTGCCAGTAGTATAGGGCTAGCGGGTCCTAGCACAGATACGCAGTATTTT.

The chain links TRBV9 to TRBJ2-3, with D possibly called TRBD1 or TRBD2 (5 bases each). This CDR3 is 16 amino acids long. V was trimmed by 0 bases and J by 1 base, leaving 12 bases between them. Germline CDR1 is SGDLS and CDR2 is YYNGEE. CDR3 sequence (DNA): TGTGCCAGCAGCGTAGTAGTGATGGGGGGCACAGATACGCAGTATTTT. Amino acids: CASSVVVMGGTDTQYF. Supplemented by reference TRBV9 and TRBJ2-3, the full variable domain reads DSGVTQTPKHLITATGQRVTLRCSPRSGDLSVYWYQQSLDQGLQFLIQYYNGEERAKGNILERFSAQQFPDLHSELNLSSLELGDSALYFCASSVVVMGGTDTQYFGPGTRLTVL.

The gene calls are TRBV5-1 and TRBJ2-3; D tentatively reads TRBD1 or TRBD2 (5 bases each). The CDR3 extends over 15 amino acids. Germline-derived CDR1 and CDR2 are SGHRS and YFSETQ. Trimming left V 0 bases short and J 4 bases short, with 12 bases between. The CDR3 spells CASSLEGPRADTQYF. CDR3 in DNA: TGCGCCAGCAGCTTGGAGGGACCCCGCGCAGATACGCAGTATTTT.